These 19 T cell receptor beta chains were all obtained from the same sample, sequenced in a study of T cells in Graves' hyperthyroidism and ophthalmopathy. Authors of the study amplified TCR beta CDR3 regions from RNA transcripts. Using the HTBI primer set, a first-round RT-PCR was run on the TCR CDR3. TCRdb redid the calling of the multiplex PCR reads with MiXCR, one entry per CDR3 protein. The sample holds roughly 510,000 distinct CDR3 sequences, around 20% seen once. Sequencing was done on a sample of blood. The receptors come from a man aged 18-30 years with Graves' hyperthyroidism.

This clonotype was counted many times. The chain is built from TRBV28 and TRBJ2-2; a weak D match, TRBD1 (5 bases). The V gene lost 2 bases and the J gene lost 4 bases, with 11 bases spanning the gap. This CDR3 has 15 amino acids. Germline V gives CDR1 MDHEN, CDR2 SYDVKM. CDR3 in amino acids: CASSLGDRATGELFF. CDR3 bases: TGTGCCAGCAGTTTAGGAGACAGAGCCACCGGGGAGCTGTTTTTT. The full variable domain, rest sourced from reference TRBV28 and TRBJ2-2, is DVKVTQSSRYLVKRTGEKVFLECVQDMDHENMFWYRQDPGLGLRLIYFSYDVKMKEKGDIPEGYSVSREKKERFSLILESASTNQTSMYLCASSLGDRATGELFFGEGSRLTVL.

This clonotype was found a few times. The V and J genes are TRBV20-1 and TRBJ2-2, with D perhaps TRBD2 (5 bases). Germline V CDR1 and CDR2: DFQATT, SNEGSKA (reference sequence). The CDR3 contains 14 residues. V was clipped by 3 bases and J by 3 bases, with 11 bases between them. This CDR3 is CSARYGGDTGELFF. CDR3 DNA sequence: TGCAGTGCTAGGTACGGAGGAGACACCGGGGAGCTGTTTTTT.

There are many counts of this clonotype. The chain employs TRBV28 and TRBJ2-2; 9 bases agree with TRBD1. Germline lookup yields CDR1 MDHEN and CDR2 SYDVKM. Unmatched junction bases numbered 6, after V lost 7 bases and J lost 3 bases. This CDR3 is 15 amino acids long. CDR3 sequence (DNA): TGTGCCAGCATTAAGACAGGGGGTTACACCGGGGAGCTGTTTTTT. It translates to CASIKTGGYTGELFF.

This clonotype occurred once. Being one base from a much bigger clone, this may be a read error. This rearrangement joins TRBV28 to TRBJ2-7; 9 positions match TRBD1. The J segment lost 4 bases and the V segment lost 1 base, leaving 8 bases of the junction unmatched. This CDR3 comprises 16 residues. The germline gives CDR1 MDHEN, CDR2 SYDVKM. CDR3 sequence: CASSLSWTGDAYEQYV. The CDR3 DNA follows: TGTGCCAGCAGTTTATCGTGGACAGGGGACGCATACGAGCAGTACGTC.

For this clonotype: It is likely a read error, because the conserved phenylalanine at the end of the CDR3 is missing. The chain has TRBV6-1 and TRBJ1-5; D gene ambiguous. The CDR3 runs to 14 residues. Per the germline V gene, CDR1 is MNHNS and CDR2 is SASEGT. Deletions cut 3 bases from V and 4 bases from J, with 10 bases between. CDR3 sequence: CASSDWTLNQPQHY. The CDR3 DNA is TGTGCCAGCAGTGACTGGACCTTGAATCAGCCCCAGCATTAT.

This chain uses TRBV15 with TRBJ2-2, with 10 nucleotides matching TRBD1. CDR1 and CDR2 (germline): LNHNV, YYDKDF (reference sequence). V was clipped by 0 bases and J by 1 base; unmatched bases: 5. The CDR3 has 18 amino acids. The CDR3: CATSRERTGGLNTGELFF. The CDR3 coding sequence is TGTGCCACCAGCAGAGAAAGGACAGGGGGTTTGAACACCGGGGAGCTGTTTTTT.

This clonotype was found many times. The rearrangement uses TRBV10-2 and TRBJ1-3, with 7 bases lining up with TRBD1. The J segment lost 4 bases and the V segment lost 3 bases, leaving 6 bases of the junction unmatched. Germline values: CDR1 WSHSY, CDR2 SAAADI. This CDR3 contains 15 residues. CDR3 in amino acids: CASSDGTARGNTIYF. The CDR3 nucleotides read TGCGCCAGCAGTGACGGGACAGCACGAGGAAACACCATATATTTT.

This clonotype showed up just a few times. V usage is TRBV5-6 and J usage is TRBJ1-2, with unresolved D. Germline lookup yields CDR1 SGHDT and CDR2 YYEEEE. The CDR3 extends over 18 amino acids. Between the trimmed V and J ends, which lost 3 bases and 4 bases, there was a span of 25 bases. The CDR3 is CASSYIQLSPGPSYGYTF. CDR3 DNA sequence: TGTGCCAGCAGCTATATCCAACTTTCCCCCGGACCGAGCTATGGCTACACCTTC.

This clonotype has more than one count but fewer than ten. CDR3 sequence: CAISDGEKSYTF. CDR3 DNA sequence: TGTGCCATCAGTGATGGGGAAAAGAGCTACACCTTC. This chain connects TRBV10-3 to TRBJ1-2; D gene ambiguous. The CDR3 length is 12 residues. Trimming left V 3 bases short and J 9 bases short, with 11 bases between. The germline CDR1 and CDR2 sequences are ENHRY and SYGVKD.

There are many counts of this clonotype. The chain joins TRBV28 to TRBJ2-7; D might be TRBD1 (6 bases). This CDR3 comprises 12 residues. V was pared by 11 bases and J by 3 bases, with 14 bases between. Germline V lookup: CDR1 MDHEN, CDR2 SYDVKM. CDR3: CAVQGFDYEQYF. DNA for the CDR3: TGTGCCGTCCAGGGGTTTGACTACGAGCAGTACTTC.

This clonotype was detected ten times or more. Here the CDR3 DNA reads TGTGCCAGTAGTCCTAGGACAGGCCTGAACACTGAAGCTTTCTTT. Amino acid sequence: CASSPRTGLNTEAFF. This sequence joins TRBV19 and TRBJ1-1, with TRBD1 matching over 7 bases. CDR3 length: 15 amino acids. Germline loops: CDR1 LNHDA, CDR2 SQIVND (reference sequence). V dropped 5 bases and J dropped 0; count of bases not matched to a gene: 6. Based on the CDR3 plus reference TRBV19 and TRBJ1-1, the full variable domain is DGGITQSPKYLFRKEGQNVTLSCEQNLNHDAMYWYRQDPGQGLRLIYYSQIVNDFQKGDIAEGYSVSREKKESFPLTVTSAQKNPTAFYLCASSPRTGLNTEAFFGQGTRLTVV.

This clonotype was found many times. Relative to the germline gene, one junction end is altered; a read error may explain this. The J gene is TRBJ2-5, the V gene TRBV4-2; weak D call: TRBD1 (5 bases). Germline V gene lookup returns CDR1 LGHNA and CDR2 YNFKEQ. The CDR3 is 17 amino acids. CDR3 DNA sequence: TGTGCCAGCAGCCAAGGGAGCGTGGGGCGAGGTTACGAGACCCAGTATTTC. Its protein product is CASSQGSVGRGYETQYF.

This clonotype was found a few times. This chain connects TRBV28 to TRBJ1-1; D uncertain. CDR3 length: 14 amino acids. The V gene lost 6 bases and the J gene lost 0 bases, with 11 bases spanning the gap. Germline V gene data show CDR1 as MDHEN and CDR2 as SYDVKM. The CDR3 nucleotides are TGTGCCAGCAGAATAGGCGACATGAACACTGAAGCTTTCTTT. Amino acid sequence: CASRIGDMNTEAFF.

This clonotype was counted many times. The rearrangement uses TRBV19 and TRBJ1-1; D remains ambiguous. V lost 7 bases and J lost 1, with 13 bases in between. Germline V gives CDR1 LNHDA, CDR2 SQIVND (reference sequence). This CDR3 region has 14 residues. The CDR3 DNA is TGTGCCAGTACCCGAGAACCTGGGAACACTGAAGCTTTCTTT. Encoded protein: CASTREPGNTEAFF.

V gene TRBV12-3 or TRBV12-4 combines with J gene TRBJ1-2; 7 bases map to TRBD1. The V and J ends lost 5 bases and 6 bases, in that order; junction bases with no gene match: 9. The CDR3 length is 14 residues. The CDR3 protein is CASSPQGVRDGYTF. The CDR3 bases are TGTGCCAGCAGTCCTCAGGGGGTTCGGGATGGCTACACCTTC.

This clonotype has a count of ten or more. The V call is TRBV12-3 or TRBV12-4, the J call TRBJ1-2; 7 bases fit TRBD1. The CDR3 is 13 residues long. V gave up 3 bases and J gave up 4 bases; unmatched junction bases: 2. CDR3 nucleotides: TGTGCCAGCAGTTTGGAGGGGGCCTATGGCTACACCTTC. This encodes CASSLEGAYGYTF.

This clonotype has at least ten counts. The chain uses TRBV7-2 and TRBJ1-1, with 11 positions matching TRBD1. This CDR3 has 13 amino acids. CDR1 and CDR2 (germline): SGHTA, FQGNSA. The V gene end was trimmed by 11 bases and the J gene end by 5 bases; junction bases not matched to a gene: 7. CDR3 nucleotides: TGTGCCCGTCCAGGGACAGGGGGGACTGAAGCTTTCTTT. Translation gives CARPGTGGTEAFF.

There are many counts of this clonotype. V gene TRBV20-1 combines with J gene TRBJ1-1; D unresolved. Germline V lookup: CDR1 DFQATT, CDR2 SNEGSKA (reference sequence). There are 14 residues in the CDR3. V was pared by 1 base and J by 7 bases, with 16 bases between. CDR3 bases: TGCAGTGCTAGAGGGTCAAAGAGCCTGAATGAAGCTTTCTTT. Its protein is CSARGSKSLNEAFF.

This clonotype was seen more than once but under ten times. This may arise from a read error, as a much more abundant clone is one base away. The chain has TRBV12-3 or TRBV12-4 and TRBJ2-2; D perhaps matches TRBD2 (6 bases). This CDR3 region has 15 residues. CDR3 in DNA: TGTGCCAGCAGTCTCTTGGGGGACTCCACCGGGGAGCTGTGTTTT. Translation gives CASSLLGDSTGELCF.